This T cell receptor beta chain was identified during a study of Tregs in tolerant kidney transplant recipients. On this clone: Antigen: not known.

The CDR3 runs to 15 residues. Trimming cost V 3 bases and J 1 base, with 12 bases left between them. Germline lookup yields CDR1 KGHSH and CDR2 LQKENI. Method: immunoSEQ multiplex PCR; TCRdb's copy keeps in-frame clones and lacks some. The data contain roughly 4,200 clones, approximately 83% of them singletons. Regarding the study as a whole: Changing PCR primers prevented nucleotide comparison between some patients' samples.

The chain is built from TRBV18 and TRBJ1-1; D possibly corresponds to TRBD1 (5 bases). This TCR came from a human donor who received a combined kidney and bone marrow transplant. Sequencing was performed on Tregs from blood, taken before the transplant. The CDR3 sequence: CASSPYTTGNTEAFF. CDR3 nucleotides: TGTGCCAGCTCACCGTACACTACAGGGAACACTGAAGCTTTCTTT. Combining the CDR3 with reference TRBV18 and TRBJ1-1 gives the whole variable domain NAGVMQNPRHLVRRRGQEARLRCSPMKGHSHVYWYRQLPEEGLKFMVYLQKENIIDESGMPKERFSAEFPKEGPSILRIQQVVRGDSAAYFCASSPYTTGNTEAFFGQGTRLTVV.